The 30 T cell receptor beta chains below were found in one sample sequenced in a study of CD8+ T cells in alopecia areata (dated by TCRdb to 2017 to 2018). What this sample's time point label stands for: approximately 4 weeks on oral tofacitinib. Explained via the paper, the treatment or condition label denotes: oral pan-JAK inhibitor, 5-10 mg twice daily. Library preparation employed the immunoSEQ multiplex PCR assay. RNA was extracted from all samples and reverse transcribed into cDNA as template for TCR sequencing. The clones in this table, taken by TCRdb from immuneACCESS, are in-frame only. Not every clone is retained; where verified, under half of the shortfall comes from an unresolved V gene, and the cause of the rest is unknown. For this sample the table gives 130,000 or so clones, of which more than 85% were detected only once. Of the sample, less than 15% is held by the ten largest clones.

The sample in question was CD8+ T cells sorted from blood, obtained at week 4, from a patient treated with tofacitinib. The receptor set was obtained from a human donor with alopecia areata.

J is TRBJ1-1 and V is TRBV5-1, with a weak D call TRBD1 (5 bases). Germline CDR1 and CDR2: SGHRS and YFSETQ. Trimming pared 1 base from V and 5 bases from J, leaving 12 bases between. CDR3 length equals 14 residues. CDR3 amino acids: CASSLNQGYTEAFF. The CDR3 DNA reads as TGCGCCAGCAGCTTGAATCAGGGCTATACTGAAGCTTTCTTT.

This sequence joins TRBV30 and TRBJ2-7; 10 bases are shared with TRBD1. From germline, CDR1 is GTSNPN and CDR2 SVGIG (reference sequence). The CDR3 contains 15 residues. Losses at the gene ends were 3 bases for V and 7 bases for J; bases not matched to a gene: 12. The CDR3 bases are TGTGCCTGGAGCGGCGGGACAGGGGCGGGATGGGAGCAGTACTTC. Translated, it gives CAWSGGTGAGWEQYF. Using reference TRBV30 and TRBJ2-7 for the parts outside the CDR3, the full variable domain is SQTIHQWPATLVQPVGSPLSLECTVEGTSNPNLYWYRQAAGRGLQLLFYSVGIGQISSEVPQNLSASRPQDRQFILSSKKLLLSDSGFYLCAWSGGTGAGWEQYFGPGTRLTVT.

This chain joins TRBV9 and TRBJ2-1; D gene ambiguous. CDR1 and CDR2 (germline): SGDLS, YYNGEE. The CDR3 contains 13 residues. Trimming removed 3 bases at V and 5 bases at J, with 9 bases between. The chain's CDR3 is CASSDPRNNEQFF. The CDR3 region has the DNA TGTGCCAGCAGCGACCCACGGAACAATGAGCAGTTCTTC.

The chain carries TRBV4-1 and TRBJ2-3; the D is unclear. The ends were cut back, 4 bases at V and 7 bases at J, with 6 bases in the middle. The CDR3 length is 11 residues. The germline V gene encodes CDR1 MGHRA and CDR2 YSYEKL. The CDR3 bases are TGCGCCAGCAGCCGGGGAAATACGCAGTATTTT. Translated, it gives CASSRGNTQYF.

In DNA form, the CDR3 reads TGCGCCAGCAGTTCCACGGATGAGCAGTTCTTC. Residues: CASSSTDEQFF. The gene calls are TRBV5-1 and TRBJ2-1, with no clear D. This CDR3 has 11 amino acids. The V and J ends lost 5 bases and 8 bases respectively, with 8 bases between them. CDR1 SGHRS and CDR2 YFSETQ come from the germline V gene.

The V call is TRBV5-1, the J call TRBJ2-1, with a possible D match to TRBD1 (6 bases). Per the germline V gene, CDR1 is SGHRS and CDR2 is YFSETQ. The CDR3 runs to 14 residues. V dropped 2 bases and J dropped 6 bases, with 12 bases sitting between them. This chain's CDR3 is CASSLLQGGNEQFF. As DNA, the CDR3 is TGCGCCAGCAGCTTACTACAGGGCGGCAATGAGCAGTTCTTC.

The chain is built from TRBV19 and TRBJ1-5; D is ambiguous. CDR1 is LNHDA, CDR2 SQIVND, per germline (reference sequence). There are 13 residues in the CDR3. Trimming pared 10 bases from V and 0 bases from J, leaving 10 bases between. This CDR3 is CATAFYSNQPQHF. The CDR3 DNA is TGTGCCACCGCATTCTATAGCAATCAGCCCCAGCATTTT. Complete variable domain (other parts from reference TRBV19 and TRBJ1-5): DGGITQSPKYLFRKEGQNVTLSCEQNLNHDAMYWYRQDPGQGLRLIYYSQIVNDFQKGDIAEGYSVSREKKESFPLTVTSAQKNPTAFYLCATAFYSNQPQHFGDGTRLSIL.

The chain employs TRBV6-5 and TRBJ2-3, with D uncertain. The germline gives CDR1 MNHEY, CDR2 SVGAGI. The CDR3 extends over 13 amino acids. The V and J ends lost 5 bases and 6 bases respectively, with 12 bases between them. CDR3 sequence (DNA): TGTGCCAGCAGTCTCGATTTAACGGATACGCAGTATTTT. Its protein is CASSLDLTDTQYF.

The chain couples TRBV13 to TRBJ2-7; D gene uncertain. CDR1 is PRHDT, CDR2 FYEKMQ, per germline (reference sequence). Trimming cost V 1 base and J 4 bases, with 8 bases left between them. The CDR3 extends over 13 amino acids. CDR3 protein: CASSLDAAYEQYF. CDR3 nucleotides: TGTGCCAGCAGCTTAGATGCAGCTTACGAGCAGTACTTC.

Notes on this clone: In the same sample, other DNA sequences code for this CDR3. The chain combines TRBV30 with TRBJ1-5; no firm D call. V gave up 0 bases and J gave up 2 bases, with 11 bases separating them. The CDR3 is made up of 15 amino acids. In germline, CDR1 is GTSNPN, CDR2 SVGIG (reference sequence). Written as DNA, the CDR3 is TGTGCCTGGAGTGTCGGACGGGTGGGCAATCAGCCCCAGCATTTT. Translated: CAWSVGRVGNQPQHF.

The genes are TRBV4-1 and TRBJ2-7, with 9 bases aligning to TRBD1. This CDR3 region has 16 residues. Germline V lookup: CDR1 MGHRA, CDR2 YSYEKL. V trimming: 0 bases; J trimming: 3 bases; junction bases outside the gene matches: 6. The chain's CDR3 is CASSQEPGQGYYEQYF. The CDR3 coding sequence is TGCGCCAGCAGCCAAGAACCGGGACAGGGATACTACGAGCAGTACTTC.

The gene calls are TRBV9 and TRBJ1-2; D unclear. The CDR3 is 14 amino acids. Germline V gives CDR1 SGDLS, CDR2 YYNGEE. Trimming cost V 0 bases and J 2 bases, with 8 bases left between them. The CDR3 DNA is TGTGCCAGCAGCGTAGAATCCAGGAACTATGGCTACACCTTC. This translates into CASSVESRNYGYTF.

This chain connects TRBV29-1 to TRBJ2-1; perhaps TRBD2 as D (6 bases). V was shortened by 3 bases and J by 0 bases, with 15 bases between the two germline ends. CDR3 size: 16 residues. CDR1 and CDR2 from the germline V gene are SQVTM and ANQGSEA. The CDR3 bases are TGCAGCGTTGAGGGGACGGGGGAGAGCTCCTACAATGAGCAGTTCTTC. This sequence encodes CSVEGTGESSYNEQFF.

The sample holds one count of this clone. CDR3 sequence: CASSAIGLGQPQHF. Written as DNA, the CDR3 is TGTGCCAGTAGTGCTATAGGTTTGGGTCAGCCCCAGCATTTT. The genes are TRBV19 and TRBJ1-5; D unresolved. The CDR3 totals 14 residues. Looked up from germline, CDR1 is LNHDA and CDR2 is SQIVND (reference sequence). Trimming cost V 5 bases and J 6 bases, with 14 bases left between them.

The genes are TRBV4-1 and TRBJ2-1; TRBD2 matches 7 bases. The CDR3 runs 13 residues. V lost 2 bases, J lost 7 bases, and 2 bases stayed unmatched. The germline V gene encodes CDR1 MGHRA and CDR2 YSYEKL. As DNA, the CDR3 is TGCGCCAGCAGCCAACGACTAGCAAATGAGCAGTTCTTC. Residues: CASSQRLANEQFF.

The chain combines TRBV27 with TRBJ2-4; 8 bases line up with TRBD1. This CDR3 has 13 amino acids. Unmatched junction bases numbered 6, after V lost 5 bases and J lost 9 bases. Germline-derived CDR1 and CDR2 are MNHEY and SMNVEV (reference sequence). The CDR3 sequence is CASSGGQVGIQYF. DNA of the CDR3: TGTGCCAGCAGTGGGGGACAGGTCGGCATTCAGTACTTC.

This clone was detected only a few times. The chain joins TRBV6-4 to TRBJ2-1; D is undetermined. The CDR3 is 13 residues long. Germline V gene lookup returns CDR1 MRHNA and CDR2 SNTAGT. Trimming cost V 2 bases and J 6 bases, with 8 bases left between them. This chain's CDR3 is CASSDNLLNEQFF. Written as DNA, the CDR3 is TGTGCCAGCAGTGACAATCTACTCAATGAGCAGTTCTTC.

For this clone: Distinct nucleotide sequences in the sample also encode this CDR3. CDR3 residues: CSATGSYEQYF. The CDR3 DNA is TGCAGCGCGACAGGCTCCTACGAGCAGTACTTC. The chain combines TRBV29-1 with TRBJ2-7; weak D call: TRBD1 (6 bases). This CDR3 has 11 amino acids. CDR1 is SQVTM, CDR2 ANQGSEA, per germline. The ends were cut back, 7 bases at V and 0 bases at J, with 7 bases in the middle.

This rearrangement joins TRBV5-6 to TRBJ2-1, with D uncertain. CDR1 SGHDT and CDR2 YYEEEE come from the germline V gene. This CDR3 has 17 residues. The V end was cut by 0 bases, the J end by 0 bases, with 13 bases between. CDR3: CASSLGGGAYSYNEQFF. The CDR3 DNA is TGTGCCAGCAGCTTGGGTGGTGGCGCATACTCCTACAATGAGCAGTTCTTC.

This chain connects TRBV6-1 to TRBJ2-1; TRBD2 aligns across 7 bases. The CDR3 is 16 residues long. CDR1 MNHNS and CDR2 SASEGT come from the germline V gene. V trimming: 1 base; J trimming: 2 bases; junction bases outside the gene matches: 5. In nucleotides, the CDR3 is TGTGCCAGCAGTGAAGGGGCGGGAGAAACCTACAATGAGCAGTTCTTC. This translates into CASSEGAGETYNEQFF.

CDR3 DNA: TGCAGCGTCCTCCCCCGATTCGGCTATGGCTACACCTTC. This gives the protein CSVLPRFGYGYTF. This chain joins TRBV29-1 and TRBJ1-2, with D hard to call. Per the germline V gene, CDR1 is SQVTM and CDR2 is ANQGSEA. V was pared by 6 bases and J by 4 bases, with 15 bases between. CDR3 length: 13 residues.

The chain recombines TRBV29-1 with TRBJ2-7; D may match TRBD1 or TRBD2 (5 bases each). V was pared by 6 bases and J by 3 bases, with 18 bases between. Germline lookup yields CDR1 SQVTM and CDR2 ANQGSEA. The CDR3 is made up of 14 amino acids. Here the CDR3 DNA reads TGCAGCGTCGGGGAGAGGGGTCCCGGCTACGAGCAGTACTTC. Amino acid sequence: CSVGERGPGYEQYF.

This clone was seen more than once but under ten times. The CDR3 bases are TGTGCCACAAAAGCGGGCACCGGGGAGCTGTTTTTT. Protein: CATKAGTGELFF. J is TRBJ2-2 and V is TRBV6-1, with D maybe TRBD2 (6 bases). Trimming stripped 10 bases from V and 4 bases from J, with 10 bases between. Germline-derived CDR1 and CDR2 are MNHNS and SASEGT. This CDR3 region has 12 residues.

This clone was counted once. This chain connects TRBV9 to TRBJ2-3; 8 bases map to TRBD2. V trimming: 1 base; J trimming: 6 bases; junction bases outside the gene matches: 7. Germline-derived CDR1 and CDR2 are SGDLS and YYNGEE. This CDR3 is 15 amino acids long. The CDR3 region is CASSVLSSGGDTQYF. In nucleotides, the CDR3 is TGTGCCAGCAGCGTATTGTCCAGCGGGGGTGATACGCAGTATTTT.

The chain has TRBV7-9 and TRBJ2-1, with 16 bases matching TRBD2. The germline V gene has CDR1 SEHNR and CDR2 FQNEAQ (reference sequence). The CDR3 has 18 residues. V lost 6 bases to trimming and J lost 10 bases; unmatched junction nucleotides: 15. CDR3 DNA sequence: TGTGCCAGCAGACACCCCCTCAAGATGGGACTAGCGGGAGGGGAGCAGTTCTTC. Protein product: CASRHPLKMGLAGGEQFF.

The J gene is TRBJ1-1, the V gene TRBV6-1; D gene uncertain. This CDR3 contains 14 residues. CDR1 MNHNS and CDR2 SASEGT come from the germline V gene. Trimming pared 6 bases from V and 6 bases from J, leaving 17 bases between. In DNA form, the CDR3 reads TGTGCCAGCAGCACCGGGCCTGGGAGCCCTGAAGCTTTCTTT. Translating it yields CASSTGPGSPEAFF.

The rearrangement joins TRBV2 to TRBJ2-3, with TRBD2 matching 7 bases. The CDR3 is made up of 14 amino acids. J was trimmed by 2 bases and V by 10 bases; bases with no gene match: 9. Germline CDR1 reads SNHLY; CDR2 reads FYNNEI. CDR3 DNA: TGTGCCATCCCCGTTAGCGGGTACACAGATACGCAGTATTTT. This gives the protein CAIPVSGYTDTQYF.

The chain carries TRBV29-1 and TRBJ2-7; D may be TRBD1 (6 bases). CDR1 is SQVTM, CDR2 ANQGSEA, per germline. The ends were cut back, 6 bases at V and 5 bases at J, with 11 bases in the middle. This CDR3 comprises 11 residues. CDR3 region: CSVDSGDEQYF. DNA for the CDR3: TGCAGCGTAGACTCAGGGGACGAGCAGTACTTC.

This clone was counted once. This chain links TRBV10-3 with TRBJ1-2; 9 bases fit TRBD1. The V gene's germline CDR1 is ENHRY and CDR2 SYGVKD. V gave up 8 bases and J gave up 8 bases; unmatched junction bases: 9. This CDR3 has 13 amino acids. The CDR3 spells CAIWTGAPEGYTF. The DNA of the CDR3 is TGTGCCATCTGGACAGGGGCGCCAGAGGGCTACACCTTC.

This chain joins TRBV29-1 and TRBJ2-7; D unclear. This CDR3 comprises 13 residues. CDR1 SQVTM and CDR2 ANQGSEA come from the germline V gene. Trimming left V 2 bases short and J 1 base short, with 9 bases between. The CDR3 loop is CSVESPSSYEQYF. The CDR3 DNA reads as TGCAGCGTTGAATCTCCCTCGTCCTACGAGCAGTACTTC.